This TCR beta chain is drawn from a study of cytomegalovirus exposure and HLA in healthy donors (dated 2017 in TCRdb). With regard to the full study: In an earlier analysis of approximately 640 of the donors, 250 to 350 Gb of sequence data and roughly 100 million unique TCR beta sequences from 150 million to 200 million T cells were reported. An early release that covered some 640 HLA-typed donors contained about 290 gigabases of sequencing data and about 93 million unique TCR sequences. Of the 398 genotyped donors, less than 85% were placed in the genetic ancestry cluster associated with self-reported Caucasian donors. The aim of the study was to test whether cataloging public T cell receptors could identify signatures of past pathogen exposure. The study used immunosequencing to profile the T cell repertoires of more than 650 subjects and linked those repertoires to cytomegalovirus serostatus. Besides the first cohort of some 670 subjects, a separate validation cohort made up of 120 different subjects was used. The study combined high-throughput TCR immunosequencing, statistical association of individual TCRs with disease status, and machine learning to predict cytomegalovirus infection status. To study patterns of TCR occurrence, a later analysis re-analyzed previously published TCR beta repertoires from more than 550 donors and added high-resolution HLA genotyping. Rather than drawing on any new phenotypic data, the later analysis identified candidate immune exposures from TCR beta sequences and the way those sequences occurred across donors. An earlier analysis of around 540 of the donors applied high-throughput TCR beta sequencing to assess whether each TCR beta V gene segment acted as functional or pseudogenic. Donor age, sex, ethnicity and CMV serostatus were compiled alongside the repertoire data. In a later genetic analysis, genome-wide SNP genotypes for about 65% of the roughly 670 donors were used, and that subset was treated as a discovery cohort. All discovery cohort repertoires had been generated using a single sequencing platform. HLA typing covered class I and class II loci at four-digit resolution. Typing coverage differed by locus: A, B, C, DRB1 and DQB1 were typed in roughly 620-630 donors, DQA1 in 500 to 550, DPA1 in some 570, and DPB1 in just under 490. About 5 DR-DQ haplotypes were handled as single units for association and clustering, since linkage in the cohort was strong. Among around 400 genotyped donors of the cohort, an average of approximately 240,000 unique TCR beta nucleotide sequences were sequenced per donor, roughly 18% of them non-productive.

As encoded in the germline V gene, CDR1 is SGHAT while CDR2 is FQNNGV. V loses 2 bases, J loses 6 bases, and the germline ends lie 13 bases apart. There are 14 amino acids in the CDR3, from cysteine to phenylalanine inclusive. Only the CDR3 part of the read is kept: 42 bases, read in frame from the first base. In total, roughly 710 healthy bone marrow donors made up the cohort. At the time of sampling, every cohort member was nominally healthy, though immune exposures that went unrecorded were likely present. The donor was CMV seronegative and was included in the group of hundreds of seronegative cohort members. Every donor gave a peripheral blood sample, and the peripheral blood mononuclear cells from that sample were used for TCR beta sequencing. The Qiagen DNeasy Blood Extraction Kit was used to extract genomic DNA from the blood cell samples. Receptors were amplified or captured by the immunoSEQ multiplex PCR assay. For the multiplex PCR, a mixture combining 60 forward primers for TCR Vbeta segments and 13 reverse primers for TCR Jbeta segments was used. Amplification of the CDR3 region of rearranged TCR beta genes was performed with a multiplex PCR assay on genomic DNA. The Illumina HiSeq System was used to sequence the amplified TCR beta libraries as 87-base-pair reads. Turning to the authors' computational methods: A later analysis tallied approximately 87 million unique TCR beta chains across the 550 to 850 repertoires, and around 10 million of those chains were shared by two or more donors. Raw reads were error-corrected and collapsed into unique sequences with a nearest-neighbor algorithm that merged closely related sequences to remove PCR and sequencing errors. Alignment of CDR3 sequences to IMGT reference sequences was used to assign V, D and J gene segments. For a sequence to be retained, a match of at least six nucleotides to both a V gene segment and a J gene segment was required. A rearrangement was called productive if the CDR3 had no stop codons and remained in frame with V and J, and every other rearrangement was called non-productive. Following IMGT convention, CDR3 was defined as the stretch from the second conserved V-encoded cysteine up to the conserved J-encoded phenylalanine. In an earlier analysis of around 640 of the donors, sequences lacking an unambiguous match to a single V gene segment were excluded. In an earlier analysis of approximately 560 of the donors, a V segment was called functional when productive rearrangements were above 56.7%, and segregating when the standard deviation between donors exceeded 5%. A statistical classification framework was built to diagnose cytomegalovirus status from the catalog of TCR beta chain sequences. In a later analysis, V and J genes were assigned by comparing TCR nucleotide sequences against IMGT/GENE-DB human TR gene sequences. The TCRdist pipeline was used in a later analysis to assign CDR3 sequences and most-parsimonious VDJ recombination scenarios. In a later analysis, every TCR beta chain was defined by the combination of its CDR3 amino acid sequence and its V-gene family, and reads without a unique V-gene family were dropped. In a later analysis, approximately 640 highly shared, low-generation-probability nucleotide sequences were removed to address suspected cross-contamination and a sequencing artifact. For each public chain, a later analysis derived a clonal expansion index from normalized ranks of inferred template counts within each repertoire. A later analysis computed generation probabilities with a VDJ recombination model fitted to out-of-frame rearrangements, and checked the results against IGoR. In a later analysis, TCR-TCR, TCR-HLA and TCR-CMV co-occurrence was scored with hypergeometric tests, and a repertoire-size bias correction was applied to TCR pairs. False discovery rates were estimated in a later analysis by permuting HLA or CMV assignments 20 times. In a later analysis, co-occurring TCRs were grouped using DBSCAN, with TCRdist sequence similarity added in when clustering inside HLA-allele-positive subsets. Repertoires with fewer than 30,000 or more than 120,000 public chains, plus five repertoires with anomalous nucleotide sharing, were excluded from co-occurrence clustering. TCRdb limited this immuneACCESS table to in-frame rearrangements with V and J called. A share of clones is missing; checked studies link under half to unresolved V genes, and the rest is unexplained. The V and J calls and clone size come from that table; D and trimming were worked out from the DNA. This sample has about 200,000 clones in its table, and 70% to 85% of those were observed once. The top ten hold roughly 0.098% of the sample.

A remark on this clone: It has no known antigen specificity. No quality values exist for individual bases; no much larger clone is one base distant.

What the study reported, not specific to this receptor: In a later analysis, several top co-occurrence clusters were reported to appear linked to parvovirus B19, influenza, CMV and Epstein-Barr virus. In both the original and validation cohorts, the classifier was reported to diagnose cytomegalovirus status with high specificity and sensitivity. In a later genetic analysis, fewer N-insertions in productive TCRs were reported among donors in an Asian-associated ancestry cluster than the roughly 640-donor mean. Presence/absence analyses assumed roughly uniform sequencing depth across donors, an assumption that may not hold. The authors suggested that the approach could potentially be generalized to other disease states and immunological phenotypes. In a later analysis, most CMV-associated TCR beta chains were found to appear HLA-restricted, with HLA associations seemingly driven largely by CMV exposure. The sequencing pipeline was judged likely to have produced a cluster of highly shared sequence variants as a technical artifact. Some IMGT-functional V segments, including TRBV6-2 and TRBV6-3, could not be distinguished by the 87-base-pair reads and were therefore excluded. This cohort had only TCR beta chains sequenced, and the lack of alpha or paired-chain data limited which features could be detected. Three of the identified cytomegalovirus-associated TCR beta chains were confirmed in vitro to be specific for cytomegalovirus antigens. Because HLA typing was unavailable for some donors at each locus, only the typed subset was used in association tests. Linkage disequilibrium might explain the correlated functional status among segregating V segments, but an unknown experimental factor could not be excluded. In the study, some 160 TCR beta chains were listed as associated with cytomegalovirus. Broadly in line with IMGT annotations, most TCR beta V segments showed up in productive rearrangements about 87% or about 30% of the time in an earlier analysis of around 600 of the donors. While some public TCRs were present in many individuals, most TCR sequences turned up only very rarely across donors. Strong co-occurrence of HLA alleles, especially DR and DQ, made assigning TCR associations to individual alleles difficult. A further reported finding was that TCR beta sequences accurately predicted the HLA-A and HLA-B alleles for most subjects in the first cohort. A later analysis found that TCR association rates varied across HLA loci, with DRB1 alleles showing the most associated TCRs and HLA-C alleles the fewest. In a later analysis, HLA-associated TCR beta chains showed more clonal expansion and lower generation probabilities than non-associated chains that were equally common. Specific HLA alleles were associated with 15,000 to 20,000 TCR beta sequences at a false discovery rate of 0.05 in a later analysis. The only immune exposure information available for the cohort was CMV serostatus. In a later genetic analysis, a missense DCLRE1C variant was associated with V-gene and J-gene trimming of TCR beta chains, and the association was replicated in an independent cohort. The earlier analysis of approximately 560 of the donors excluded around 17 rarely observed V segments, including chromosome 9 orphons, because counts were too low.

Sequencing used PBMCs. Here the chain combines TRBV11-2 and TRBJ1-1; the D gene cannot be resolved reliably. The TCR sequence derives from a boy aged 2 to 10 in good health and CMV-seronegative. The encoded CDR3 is CASSLRTGYPEAFF. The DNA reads TGTGCCAGCAGCTTAAGAACGGGTTACCCTGAAGCTTTCTTT.